The entry below describes one TCR beta chain. Its antigen is as yet unknown. The sample belongs to a study of T cells after yellow fever vaccination. TCRdb re-derived calls from the 5' RACE reads in MiXCR, one entry per CDR3 protein. The table has approximately 510,000 distinct CDR3 sequences, less than 25% seen once; the top ten hold about 16%. General observations from the study: Weaker, the secondary response peaked sooner, at day 5 versus 15. It was a small share of clonotypes that appeared in both CD4 and CD8 compartments.

The source was PBMCs, collected approximately 20 days after the first yellow fever vaccination. This clonotype originated in a man younger than 35 who received the YFV17D yellow fever vaccine.

CDR3 coding DNA: TGTGCCAGCAGTGAAAAGTTCCAGAACAATCAGCCCCAGCATTTT. Amino acids: CASSEKFQNNQPQHF. The chain couples TRBV6-1 to TRBJ1-5; D is unclear. The CDR3 covers 15 residues. The germline V gene encodes CDR1 MNHNS and CDR2 SASEGT. Trimming shortened V by 2 bases and J by 3 bases, and 11 bases separated the two germline ends.